This T cell receptor beta chain originates from a study of T-cell memory formation after mild COVID-19. In TCRdb, the 5' RACE reads were re-called with MiXCR into one record per CDR3 protein. The sample lists about 250,000 distinct CDR3 sequences; approximately 19% were seen once. In germline, CDR1 is LGHNA, CDR2 YSLEER. The CDR3 spans 14 residues. V lost 0 bases and J 8 bases, leaving 11 bases between the germline ends. This clonotype was found a few times. Sequencing was performed on PBMCs or a T cell subset sorted from them (not recorded which). This sequence joins TRBV4-3 and TRBJ2-1; tentatively, D is TRBD2 (6 bases). The clonotype originates from a man between 18 and 35 years old who had mild COVID-19 (a few samples of this study predate the infection). Cell type and time point are not known. This chain's CDR3 is CASSQEAASDEQFF. The CDR3 region has the DNA TGCGCCAGCAGCCAAGAAGCGGCTAGCGATGAGCAGTTCTTC.